This T cell receptor beta chain was sequenced for a study of OX40 agonist ivuxolimab in advanced cancers. General notes on the study: Ivuxolimab was an agonistic, fully human IgG2 monoclonal antibody directed against OX40 (CD134), a costimulatory receptor. Peripheral TCRbeta sequencing was intended to test whether TCR sequence diversity was altered and clonal T-cell expansion was caused by ivuxolimab. Intravenous ivuxolimab was administered to patients every 2 weeks at six dose levels: 0.01, 0.1, 0.3, 1.5, 3 and 10 mg/kg. The paper covers the monotherapy dose-escalation part of the phase I ivuxolimab trial, which included N = 52 patients. In the dose-escalation cohort, 65% to 85% of patients were male, and the mean age was roughly 60 years with a range of roughly 20 to 85. Partial responses occurred in three dose-escalation patients: two with cutaneous melanoma and one with hepatocellular carcinoma. Prior anti-PD-1, anti-PD-L1 or anti-CTLA-4 therapy was permitted, and checkpoint inhibitors had been received by approximately 39% of dose-escalation patients. Of the approximately 50 dose-escalation patients, hepatocellular carcinoma was present in roughly 19, melanoma in roughly 15, renal cell carcinoma in 9 and head and neck cancer in 9.

As for this clone: Its antigen is still unknown. Within one base of it there is no much larger clone, and no base qualities were kept.

CDR1 is given as ENHRY and CDR2 as SYGVKD, both from the germline V gene. Cut back by 7 bases and 8 bases, the V and J ends lie 14 bases apart. Including cysteine and phenylalanine, the CDR3 has 12 amino acids. Of the read, only the CDR3 DNA is kept; its 36 bases are in frame from base 1. Genomic DNA was isolated from the sorted cells so that the TCRbeta CDR3 region could be sequenced. The immunoSEQ Assay was used for sequencing of TCRbeta CDR3 regions. Sourced from immuneACCESS, this table was stored by TCRdb with only in-frame sequences that have V and J called. A share of the clones is absent; for the studies checked, an unresolved V gene accounts for under half, and the remainder has no known explanation. Present in this sample are 30,000 to 35,000 clones, about 92% of which were seen just once. The ten largest make up about 35% of the sample. The study at large found these results: In partial responders in the 0.1-3.0 mg/kg groups, normalized peripheral clonal expansion was found to be among the lowest, especially among CD8+ T cells. Antigen specificity was not determined for the clonally expanded peripheral T cells. Low levels of normalized T-cell clonal expansion were also seen in some nonresponding patients. On average, CD8+ T cells showed more expanded clones than CD4+ T cells after ivuxolimab. At doses from 0.1 to 3.0 mg/kg, clonal expansion was seen in both CD4+ and CD8+ blood T cells between baseline and week 6.

The trial excluded patients who had a history of autoimmune disease or who were on systemic immunosuppression. In every dose cohort, peripheral blood was drawn for TCR sequencing at baseline, cycle 4 day 1, and cycle 7 day 1. Samples came from an open-label, multicenter, first-in-human phase I dose-escalation trial of ivuxolimab. Adults with locally advanced or metastatic melanoma, renal cell, hepatocellular, or head and neck squamous cell carcinoma were enrolled in the trial. Before TCR sequencing, CD4+ T cells and CD8+ T cells from peripheral blood were sorted into separate populations. Sample: CD4+ or CD8+ T cells sorted from blood, taken in a trial of the OX40 agonist ivuxolimab. Recombination joined TRBV10-3 with TRBJ1-1; confidence is insufficient to name the D gene. This receptor was obtained from an adult with an advanced solid tumor such as melanoma, head and neck, liver or kidney cancer. Here is the DNA: TGTGCCATCAAGGCGTCGGACGAGGAAGCTTTCTTT. It specifies CAIKASDEEAFF.